These 30 T cell receptor beta chains were sequenced from one sample in a study of vaccination effects on CD4 cells after COVID-19. The antigens for these receptors are not known. Sequencing followed a ViraFEST assay step that expanded antigen-specific CD4+ T cells with viral peptide pools. Following a roughly eleven-day culture, CD4+ T cells were purified. It was between March and December 2020 that the person had a SARS-CoV-2 infection confirmed by PCR. TCRdb's copy holds only in-frame clones and misses some; the assay was immunoSEQ multiplex PCR. The sample yields about 45,000 clones, around 66% seen once. The starting material was CD4+ T cells from PBMCs cultured with a peptide pool, obtained before COVID-19 vaccination. These receptor sequences come from a human donor who had a prior SARS-CoV-2 infection.

This clone was detected a few times. The gene calls are TRBV30 and TRBJ1-2; unclear D gene. The CDR3 spans 13 residues. CDR1 GTSNPN and CDR2 SVGIG come from the germline V gene (reference sequence). Trimming left V 0 bases short and J 8 bases short, with 13 bases between. Written as DNA, the CDR3 is TGTGCCTGGAGTGTACGATGGGAGATGGGCTACACCTTC. It yields the protein CAWSVRWEMGYTF.

This chain joins TRBV5-8 and TRBJ1-5; D is unresolved. Germline values: CDR1 SGHTS, CDR2 YDEGEE. Trimming pared 7 bases from V and 0 bases from J, leaving 14 bases between. The length of the CDR3 is 15 residues. Here the CDR3 reads CASQPRGFSNQPQHF. The DNA of the CDR3 is TGTGCCAGCCAACCAAGAGGCTTTAGCAATCAGCCCCAGCATTTT.

The chain is built from TRBV5-6 and TRBJ2-3; 8 bases match TRBD1. The V gene's germline CDR1 is SGHDT and CDR2 YYEEEE. This CDR3 region has 14 residues. The trim removed 4 bases at V and 5 bases at J, leaving 6 bases unmatched. The CDR3 region is CASSPTGAGDTQYF. The CDR3 nucleotides read TGTGCCAGCAGCCCGACAGGGGCAGGAGATACGCAGTATTTT.

The chain recombines TRBV5-1 with TRBJ1-2; D ambiguous. Trimming removed 0 bases from V and 5 bases from J, with 11 bases in between. Germline-derived CDR1 and CDR2 are SGHRS and YFSETQ. The CDR3 is 14 amino acids. The CDR3 sequence is CASSLAGMEYGYTF. The CDR3 nucleotides read TGCGCCAGCAGCTTGGCGGGGATGGAGTATGGCTACACCTTC.

The rearrangement joins TRBV7-6 to TRBJ1-6, with D possibly matching TRBD1 (5 bases). CDR1 and CDR2 from the germline V gene are SGHVS and FNYEAQ. The germline V and J ends were trimmed by 1 base and 7 bases, with 11 bases remaining between them. The CDR3 loop spans 15 amino acids. The CDR3: CASSLDVGGNSPLHF. The CDR3 region has the DNA TGTGCCAGCAGCTTAGATGTTGGGGGAAATTCACCCCTCCACTTT.

The CDR3 bases are TGTGCCAGCAGTGAACGGATGGACAGAGACTACGAGCAGTACTTC. Its protein product is CASSERMDRDYEQYF. V usage is TRBV6-1 and J usage is TRBJ2-7, with a weak D call TRBD1 (6 bases). The V end was cut by 2 bases, the J end by 3 bases, with 14 bases between. CDR1 and CDR2 from the germline V gene are MNHNS and SASEGT. The CDR3 is made up of 15 amino acids.

V and J are TRBV6-5 and TRBJ2-2; 7 bases agree with TRBD2. The CDR3 is 13 residues long. Germline trimming cut 6 bases from V and 7 bases from J; bases unmatched to any gene: 5. Germline-derived CDR1 and CDR2 are MNHEY and SVGAGI. CDR3 sequence reads: CASRDTSDGELFF. The DNA for the CDR3 is TGTGCCAGCAGGGATACTAGCGACGGGGAGCTGTTTTTT.

This clone was seen more than once but under ten times. This chain connects TRBV7-2 to TRBJ1-2; the match to TRBD1 covers 7 bases. The ends lost 5 bases at V and 4 bases at J; junction bases unmatched: 10. Germline assignment: CDR1 SGHTA and CDR2 FQGNSA. The CDR3 spans 15 residues. CDR3 sequence: CASSLTGQGGYGYTF. The CDR3 region has the DNA TGTGCCAGCAGCCTAACCGGGCAGGGGGGCTATGGCTACACCTTC.

The genes are TRBV7-3 and TRBJ2-6; 8 nucleotides agree with TRBD1. Germline V gene lookup returns CDR1 SGHTA and CDR2 FQGTGA. This CDR3 spans 16 amino acids. J was trimmed by 2 bases and V by 5 bases; bases with no gene match: 5. CDR3 nucleotides: TGTGCCAGCAGCATCAAACAGGGGGCTGGGGCCAACGTCCTGACTTTC. Its translation: CASSIKQGAGANVLTF.

The chain joins TRBV19 to TRBJ2-5; 9 bases are a match to TRBD2. The CDR3 is made up of 15 amino acids. Germline CDR1 and CDR2: LNHDA and SQIVND (reference sequence). Germline trimming cut 4 bases from V and 0 bases from J; bases unmatched to any gene: 3. Here the CDR3 DNA reads TGTGCCAGTAGTAGGGCTAGCGGGGACCAAGAGACCCAGTACTTC. Amino acids: CASSRASGDQETQYF.

The rearrangement joins TRBV12-3 or TRBV12-4 to TRBJ2-3, with a weak D call TRBD2 (6 bases). There are 13 residues in the CDR3. V was pared by 4 bases and J by 1 base, with 6 bases between. In DNA, the CDR3 is TGTGCCAGCAGTTGGGGGGGCACAGATACGCAGTATTTT. It yields the protein CASSWGGTDTQYF.

V and J are TRBV11-1 and TRBJ2-7; D unclear. The germline V gene has CDR1 SGHAT and CDR2 FQDESV (reference sequence). The CDR3 is 14 residues long. The germline V and J ends were trimmed by 0 bases and 2 bases, with 8 bases remaining between them. Here the CDR3 reads CASSLASATYEQYF. The CDR3 DNA reads as TGTGCCAGCAGCTTAGCGTCAGCAACCTACGAGCAGTACTTC.

The chain joins TRBV27 to TRBJ2-7, with 8 bases matching TRBD1. Germline assignment: CDR1 MNHEY and CDR2 SMNVEV (reference sequence). V was pared by 3 bases and J by 3 bases, with 4 bases of the junction left unmatched. The CDR3 has 14 residues. The CDR3 sequence: CASSFSRGHYEQYF. CDR3 nucleotides: TGTGCCAGCAGTTTTTCCAGGGGGCACTACGAGCAGTACTTC.

This sequence joins TRBV19 and TRBJ1-6, with unresolved D. Trimming took 3 bases from V and 0 from J, leaving 9 bases between them. The CDR3 consists of 16 residues. The germline CDR1 and CDR2 sequences are LNHDA and SQIVND (reference sequence). This CDR3 reads CASSISESSYNSPLHF. The CDR3 region has the DNA TGTGCCAGTAGTATCTCAGAGAGCTCCTATAATTCACCCCTCCACTTT. Based on the CDR3 plus reference TRBV19 and TRBJ1-6, the full variable domain is DGGITQSPKYLFRKEGQNVTLSCEQNLNHDAMYWYRQDPGQGLRLIYYSQIVNDFQKGDIAEGYSVSREKKESFPLTVTSAQKNPTAFYLCASSISESSYNSPLHFGNGTRLTVT.

This rearrangement joins TRBV6-1 to TRBJ2-1; a weak D match, TRBD2 (6 bases). The V end lost 1 base, the J end lost 5 bases, and 21 bases lay between the germline ends. The CDR3 has 18 amino acids. The germline V gene encodes CDR1 MNHNS and CDR2 SASEGT. Written as DNA, the CDR3 is TGTGCCAGCAGTGAAGGGGATGCGGAGGGACCGATTAACAATGAGCAGTTCTTC. Its translation: CASSEGDAEGPINNEQFF.

The V call is TRBV6-2 or TRBV6-3, the J call TRBJ2-3; 8 nucleotides line up with TRBD2. The CDR3 contains 16 residues. Germline V CDR1 and CDR2: MNHEY, SVGEGT. J lost 4 bases, V lost 0 bases, and 6 bases had no gene match. The CDR3 nucleotides read TGTGCCAGCAGTTACTCGACGGGACTAGGGTCAGATACGCAGTATTTT. Translated: CASSYSTGLGSDTQYF.

The chain joins TRBV3-1 (or the pseudogene TRBV3-2) to TRBJ2-2; unclear D gene. Trimming stripped 1 base from V and 2 bases from J, with 5 bases between. The CDR3 totals 14 residues. The germline V gene has CDR1 LGHDT and CDR2 YNNKEL (reference sequence). CDR3 nucleotide sequence: TGTGCCAGCAGCCAAGTGCCAAACACCGGGGAGCTGTTTTTT. Residues: CASSQVPNTGELFF.

The sample holds one count of this clone. This sequence joins TRBV2 and TRBJ2-5; D might be TRBD1 or TRBD2, each matching 5 bases. The V gene lost 6 bases and the J gene lost 14 bases, with 16 bases spanning the gap. Germline V gives CDR1 SNHLY, CDR2 FYNNEI. This CDR3 is built from 11 residues. CDR3 residues: CASRGDDRRYF. The CDR3 region has the DNA TGTGCCAGCAGGGGGGACGACCGTAGATACTTC. Supplemented by reference TRBV2 and TRBJ2-5, the full variable domain reads EPEVTQTPSHQVTQMGQEVILRCVPISNHLYFYWYRQILGQKVEFLVSFYNNEISEKSEIFDDQFSVERPDGSNFTLKIRSTKLEDSAMYFCASRGDDRRYFGPGTRLLVL.

The J gene is TRBJ2-5, the V gene TRBV4-2, with 14 bases matching TRBD2. The length of the CDR3 is 16 residues. Trimming cost V 1 base and J 2 bases; bases outside gene matches: 0. CDR1 is LGHNA, CDR2 YNFKEQ, per germline. This CDR3 is CASSQGTSGGQETQYF. The DNA for the CDR3 is TGTGCCAGCAGCCAAGGGACTAGCGGGGGGCAAGAGACCCAGTACTTC.

J is TRBJ1-5 and V is TRBV30; perhaps TRBD1 as D (5 bases). The CDR3 loop spans 15 amino acids. The V end lost 2 bases, the J end lost 5 bases, and 16 bases lay between the germline ends. CDR1 is GTSNPN, CDR2 SVGIG, per germline (reference sequence). CDR3: CAWSPPDSLYQPQHF. CDR3 nucleotides: TGTGCCTGGAGTCCACCCGACAGCCTTTATCAGCCCCAGCATTTT.

The rearrangement links TRBV23-1 to TRBJ2-7; D is perhaps TRBD2 (7 bases). TRBV23-1 is an ORF, and what it does is uncertain. Trimming stripped 0 bases from V and 5 bases from J, with 11 bases between. There are 14 residues in the CDR3. CDR3 residues: CASSQSGGRHEQYF. The CDR3 nucleotides read TGCGCCAGCAGTCAATCGGGGGGGCGCCACGAGCAGTACTTC.

The V call is TRBV5-1, the J call TRBJ1-6; the D is unclear. Trimming removed 3 bases from V and 7 bases from J, with 8 bases in between. The CDR3 has 13 residues. The germline V gene encodes CDR1 SGHRS and CDR2 YFSETQ. Here the CDR3 reads CASSYDLNSPLHF. CDR3 DNA: TGCGCCAGCAGCTATGACCTGAATTCACCCCTCCACTTT.

This clone was counted a few times. The chain uses TRBV4-2 and TRBJ2-7; a possible D gene is TRBD1 (5 bases). The germline V and J ends were trimmed by 4 bases and 0 bases, with 16 bases remaining between them. CDR1 is LGHNA and CDR2 is YNFKEQ in the germline V gene. The CDR3 runs to 16 residues. CDR3 region: CASSRGIRASSYEQYF. CDR3 nucleotides: TGTGCCAGCAGCCGGGGCATACGGGCGAGCTCCTACGAGCAGTACTTC.

This chain joins TRBV7-2 and TRBJ2-3; 8 bases are shared with TRBD1. There are 13 residues in the CDR3. Losses at the gene ends were 8 bases for V and 4 bases for J; bases not matched to a gene: 5. Per germline, CDR1 SGHTA and CDR2 FQGNSA. The chain's CDR3 is CASGRGRADTQYF. CDR3 DNA: TGTGCCAGCGGCAGGGGGCGAGCAGATACGCAGTATTTT.

V and J are TRBV10-3 and TRBJ1-2; maybe TRBD1 (6 bases). Between the trimmed V and J ends, which lost 10 bases and 6 bases, there was a span of 21 bases. The CDR3 length is 14 residues. Looked up from germline, CDR1 is ENHRY and CDR2 is SYGVKD. This CDR3 is CATGNTRTVHGYTF. The CDR3 nucleotides are TGTGCCACCGGAAACACTCGGACAGTCCATGGCTACACCTTC.

The chain is built from TRBV18 and TRBJ1-6, with D possibly TRBD1 on 5 matching bases. The CDR3 is made up of 16 amino acids. From germline, CDR1 is KGHSH and CDR2 LQKENI. V was cut by 3 bases and J by 5 bases, with 14 bases left in between. CDR3 coding DNA: TGTGCCAGCTCACCTCGATTGACAGATAATAATTCACCCCTCCACTTT. It translates to CASSPRLTDNNSPLHF.

The table lists this clone with a few counts. The V call is TRBV6-6, the J call TRBJ2-7; 9 bases are shared with TRBD1. Losses at the gene ends were 1 base for V and 3 bases for J; bases not matched to a gene: 7. The CDR3 has 16 amino acids. The germline V gene has CDR1 MNHNY and CDR2 SVGAGI (reference sequence). CDR3 nucleotide sequence: TGTGCCAGCAGTTACTTTGGACAGGGGTCTGGCTACGAGCAGTACTTC. This encodes CASSYFGQGSGYEQYF.

The chain joins TRBV19 to TRBJ1-4, with D possibly TRBD1 on 5 matching bases. Germline lookup yields CDR1 LNHDA and CDR2 SQIVND (reference sequence). Trimming cost V 5 bases and J 6 bases, with 19 bases left between them. There are 16 residues in the CDR3. CDR3 loop: CASSSYLTVADEKLFF. In nucleotides, the CDR3 is TGTGCCAGTAGTTCCTACTTGACAGTAGCGGATGAAAAACTGTTTTTT. Complete variable domain (other parts from reference TRBV19 and TRBJ1-4): DGGITQSPKYLFRKEGQNVTLSCEQNLNHDAMYWYRQDPGQGLRLIYYSQIVNDFQKGDIAEGYSVSREKKESFPLTVTSAQKNPTAFYLCASSSYLTVADEKLFFGSGTQLSVL.

This chain joins TRBV19 and TRBJ2-2; D possibly corresponds to TRBD2 (5 bases). The germline gives CDR1 LNHDA, CDR2 SQIVND (reference sequence). This CDR3 contains 17 residues. The ends were cut back, 5 bases at V and 0 bases at J, with 16 bases in the middle. Written as DNA, the CDR3 is TGTGCCAGTAGTCCCACGGGAAGCTGGACGAACACCGGGGAGCTGTTTTTT. Its protein product is CASSPTGSWTNTGELFF.

This clone came up a few times. The chain uses TRBV2 and TRBJ1-4, with D hard to call. The CDR3 has 13 amino acids. The V end lost 5 bases, the J end lost 2 bases, and 6 bases lay between the germline ends. The germline CDR1 and CDR2 sequences are SNHLY and FYNNEI. DNA of the CDR3: TGTGCCAGCAGTCGCAGGACTAATGAAAAACTGTTTTTT. Protein product: CASSRRTNEKLFF.